This T cell receptor (beta chain) was obtained from a study of CD8+ T cells in alopecia areata. Study in general: A 6-month off-drug phase came after tofacitinib, which had lasted 6 to 18 months.

The treatment denotes: oral pan-JAK inhibitor, 5-10 mg twice daily. In each case, RNA was isolated and then reverse transcribed into cDNA as the sequencing template. TCRdb's table, derived via immunoSEQ multiplex PCR, lists solely in-frame clones and lacks some. The sample holds over 100,000 clones; roughly 50% are singletons and the top ten take approximately 12%. This clone was counted only a few times. Trimming took 0 bases from V and 3 from J, leaving 5 bases between them. Germline V gene data show CDR1 as SGHAT and CDR2 as FQNNGV. The CDR3 extends over 13 amino acids. This sequence was found in a human donor with alopecia areata. This specimen consisted of CD8+ T cells sorted from blood, obtained at week 24, from a patient treated with tofacitinib. The chain carries TRBV11-2 and TRBJ1-2; D remains unclear. The CDR3 bases are TGTGCCAGCAGCTTAGAGAGGGACTATGGCTACACCTTC. Amino acid sequence: CASSLERDYGYTF.